This record concerns one TCR beta chain sequence. What it binds is not known. Over several immunoSEQ plates, each subset's genomic DNA was distributed in even portions. Produced via immunoSEQ multiplex PCR; TCRdb's table is partial and in-frame only. The sample contains hundreds of thousands of clones, about 74% of which appear only once. This entry is derived from a study of shared clonotypes between healthy human individuals. V lost 3 bases, J lost 3 bases, and 15 bases lay in between. This CDR3 region has 15 residues. Germline V gene lookup returns CDR1 LNHDA and CDR2 SQIVND (reference sequence). Findings of the study overall: The naive CD4 repertoires of four donors were compared, and approximately 5.3% of clonotypes were shared.

The rearrangement links TRBV19 to TRBJ2-7; D is tentatively TRBD1 or TRBD2 (5 bases each). This receptor was obtained from a woman aged 25 to 39 in good health. The sequencing sample was made of memory CD4+ T cells sorted from blood. Described subset: CD45RA-negative fraction. The CDR3 is CASSIVGGSFYEQYF. The CDR3 bases are TGTGCCAGTAGTATCGTTGGGGGATCATTCTACGAGCAGTACTTC. The variable domain in full, completed from reference TRBV19 and TRBJ2-7, reads DGGITQSPKYLFRKEGQNVTLSCEQNLNHDAMYWYRQDPGQGLRLIYYSQIVNDFQKGDIAEGYSVSREKKESFPLTVTSAQKNPTAFYLCASSIVGGSFYEQYFGPGTRLTVT.